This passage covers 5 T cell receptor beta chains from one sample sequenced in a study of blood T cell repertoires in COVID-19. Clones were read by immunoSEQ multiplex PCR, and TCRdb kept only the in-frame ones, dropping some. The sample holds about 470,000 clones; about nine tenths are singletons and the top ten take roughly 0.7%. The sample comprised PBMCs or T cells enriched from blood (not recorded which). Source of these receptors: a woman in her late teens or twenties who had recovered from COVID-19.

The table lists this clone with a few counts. CDR3 DNA sequence: TGTGCCAGCAGCTTGGGACAGCTCGACTACACCTTC. Encoded protein: CASSLGQLDYTF. This chain uses TRBV5-8 with TRBJ1-2, with D perhaps TRBD1 (5 bases). Germline assignment: CDR1 SGHTS and CDR2 YDEGEE. Trimming left V 0 bases short and J 10 bases short, with 10 bases between. The CDR3 length is 12 residues.

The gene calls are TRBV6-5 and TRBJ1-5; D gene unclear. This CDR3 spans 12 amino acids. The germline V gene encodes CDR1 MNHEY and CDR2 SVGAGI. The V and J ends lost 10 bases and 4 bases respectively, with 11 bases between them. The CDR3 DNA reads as TGTGCCACGACGGGTGGGAATCAGCCCCAGCATTTT. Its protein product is CATTGGNQPQHF.

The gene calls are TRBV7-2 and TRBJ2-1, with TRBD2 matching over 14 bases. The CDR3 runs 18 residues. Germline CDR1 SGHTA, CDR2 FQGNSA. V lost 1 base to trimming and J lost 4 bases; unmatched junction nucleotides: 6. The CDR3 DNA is TGTGCCAGCAGCTTAGAGGGGACTAGCGGGGGATCATACAATGAGCAGTTCTTC. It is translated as CASSLEGTSGGSYNEQFF.

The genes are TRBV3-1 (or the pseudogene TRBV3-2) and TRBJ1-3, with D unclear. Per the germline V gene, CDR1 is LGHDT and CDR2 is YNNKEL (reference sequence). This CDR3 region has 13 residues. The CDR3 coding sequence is TGTGGCGCCTCGGAGAGCTCTGGAAACACCATATATTTT. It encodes CGASESSGNTIYF.

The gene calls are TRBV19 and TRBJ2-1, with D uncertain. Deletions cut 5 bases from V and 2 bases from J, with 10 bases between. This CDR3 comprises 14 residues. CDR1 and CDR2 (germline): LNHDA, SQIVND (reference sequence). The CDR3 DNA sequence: TGTGCCAGTAGTGATCGAGAAGCCTACAATGAGCAGTTCTTC. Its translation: CASSDREAYNEQFF.